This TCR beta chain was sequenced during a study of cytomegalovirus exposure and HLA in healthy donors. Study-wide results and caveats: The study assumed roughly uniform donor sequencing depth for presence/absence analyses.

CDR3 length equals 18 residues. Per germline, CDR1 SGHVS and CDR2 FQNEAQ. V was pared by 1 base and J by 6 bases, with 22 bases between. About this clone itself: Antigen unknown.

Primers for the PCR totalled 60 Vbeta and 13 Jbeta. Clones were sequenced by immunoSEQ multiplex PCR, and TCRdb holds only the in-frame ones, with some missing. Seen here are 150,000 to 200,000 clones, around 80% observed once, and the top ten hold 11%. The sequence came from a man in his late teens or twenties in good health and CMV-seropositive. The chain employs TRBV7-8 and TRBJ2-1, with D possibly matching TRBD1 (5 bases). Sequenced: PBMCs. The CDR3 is CASSLGHRQGSVTNEQFF. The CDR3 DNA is TGTGCCAGCAGCTTAGGTCACCGGCAGGGCTCAGTCACCAATGAGCAGTTCTTC.